A single T cell receptor beta chain is shown here with its context. These data are taken from a study of cytomegalovirus exposure and HLA in healthy donors. Researchers ran the PCR with 60 Vbeta and 13 Jbeta primers. TCRdb keeps only in-frame clones here, not all; method: immunoSEQ multiplex PCR. The sample lists some 20,000 clones, roughly 70% occurring once. Germline loops: CDR1 GTSNPN, CDR2 SVGIG (reference sequence). This CDR3 is 13 amino acids long. V was shortened by 5 bases and J by 6 bases, with 16 bases between the two germline ends. This clonotype originated in a man younger than 30 in good health and CMV-seronegative. The chain recombines TRBV30 with TRBJ1-2; tentatively, D is TRBD1 (5 bases). The sample consisted of PBMCs. Written as DNA, the CDR3 is TGTGCCTGGTCCCGGGGGGAGGCGAATGGCTACACCTTC. Translation gives CAWSRGEANGYTF.